A selection of T cell receptor beta chains follows, all from one sample in a study of T cell changes during pregnancy in multiple sclerosis. TCRdb's table, derived via immunoSEQ multiplex PCR, lists solely in-frame clones and lacks some. Of under 40,000 clones listed, 80% to 95% were seen once; the top ten hold about 0.42%. The sample was CD4+ T cells from peripheral blood mononuclear cells, taken in the third trimester of pregnancy. These receptors all come from a female donor in good health, enrolled as a control in a pregnancy study. CDR3s include the opening cysteine and the closing phenylalanine or tryptophan. A D gene is named only where the DNA matches it firmly. Where a row states a size, it is once, few, many or the class of an expanded clone; other rows omit it.

.,.,TRBV6-6,TRBJ2-7,TGTGCCAGCAGCTTTCTTACAGGGACATTCTACGAGCAGTACTTC,CASSFLTGTFYEQYF
.,.,TRBV9,TRBJ2-5,TGTGCCAGCAGCGTAGGGCCAACGAAAGAGACCCAGTACTTC,CASSVGPTKETQYF
.,.,TRBV10-3,TRBJ1-5,TGTGCCATTAGTACCACGGGGGGCAATCAGCCCCAGCATTTT,CAISTTGGNQPQHF
.,.,TRBV29-1,TRBJ2-2,TGCAGCGTTCAAAGGCCACAGGGAAACACCGGGGAGCTGTTTTTT,CSVQRPQGNTGELFF
.,TRBD2,TRBV7-9,TRBJ2-1,TGTGCCAGCAGCTTAGGACTAGCGGGGTTTGGCAATGAGCAGTTCTTC,CASSLGLAGFGNEQFF
once,TRBD1,TRBV6-4,TRBJ1-5,TGTGCCAGCAGCCCGGACAGGGGAAGCAATCAGCCCCAGCATTTT,CASSPDRGSNQPQHF
few,.,TRBV7-9,TRBJ1-1,TGTGCCAGCAGCTTAGGAAGGGGTCCTGTGAACACTGAAGCTTTCTTT,CASSLGRGPVNTEAFF
.,.,TRBV6-6,TRBJ1-2,TGTGCCAGCAGGGAGGAGAGGGTCAGTGGCTACACCTTC,CASREERVSGYTF
few,TRBD1,TRBV5-4,TRBJ2-3,TGTGCCAGCAGCTTCCTAAGGGGGCAAATGGGCACAGATACGCAGTATTTT,CASSFLRGQMGTDTQYF
.,.,TRBV5-1,TRBJ1-1,TGCGCCAGCAGGCCTAGGGGTGGGGACACTGAAGCTTTCTTT,CASRPRGGDTEAFF